One sample yielded the 5 T cell receptor beta chains listed below, sequenced in a study of control samples from healthy donors and cancer patients. Libraries were prepared by immunoSEQ multiplex PCR; TCRdb keeps only in-frame clonotypes and omits some of them. This table has roughly 63,000 clones, more than 85% appearing once. Input material: PBMCs. These receptors came from a middle-aged man with colorectal cancer.

This chain links TRBV7-3 with TRBJ1-6; 7 nucleotides match TRBD1. V was clipped by 5 bases and J by 10 bases; unmatched bases: 8. The CDR3 is 14 residues long. The germline V gene has CDR1 SGHTA and CDR2 FQGTGA. The CDR3: CASSPRGQTSPLHF. CDR3 nucleotide sequence: TGTGCCAGCAGCCCACGGGGACAGACATCACCCCTCCACTTT.

The J gene is TRBJ2-5, the V gene TRBV29-1; 8 nucleotides match TRBD1. CDR1 is SQVTM, CDR2 ANQGSEA, per germline. Germline trimming cut 7 bases from V and 4 bases from J; bases unmatched to any gene: 11. There are 14 residues in the CDR3. CDR3 sequence: CSAQGTGGLETQYF. In DNA, the CDR3 is TGCAGCGCCCAGGGCACAGGGGGTTTAGAGACCCAGTACTTC.

This rearrangement joins TRBV7-2 to TRBJ2-3; the D gene is possibly TRBD1 (6 bases). Germline V gives CDR1 SGHTA, CDR2 FQGNSA. The germline V and J ends were trimmed by 1 base and 2 bases, with 10 bases remaining between them. This CDR3 has 15 residues. This chain's CDR3 is CASSLGGQTTDTQYF. In DNA form, the CDR3 reads TGTGCCAGCAGCTTAGGCGGACAGACCACAGATACGCAGTATTTT. The variable domain in full, completed from reference TRBV7-2 and TRBJ2-3, reads GAGVSQSPSNKVTEKGKDVELRCDPISGHTALYWYRQSLGQGLEFLIYFQGNSAPDKSGLPSDRFSAERTGGSVSTLTIQRTQQEDSAVYLCASSLGGQTTDTQYFGPGTRLTVL.

This clone is a singleton in its sample. The chain links TRBV5-4 to TRBJ1-2; D gene unclear. The CDR3 is 13 amino acids. Trimming pared 3 bases from V and 8 bases from J, leaving 14 bases between. Germline V CDR1 and CDR2: SGHNT, YYREEE (reference sequence). The CDR3 DNA reads as TGTGCCAGCAGCTCATCCGGGGAGTACGGCTACACCTTC. Translated, it gives CASSSSGEYGYTF. Variable domain in full (rest from reference TRBV5-4 and TRBJ1-2): ETGVTQSPTHLIKTRGQQVTLRCSSQSGHNTVSWYQQALGQGPQFIFQYYREEENGRGNFPPRFSGLQFPNYSSELNVNALELDDSALYLCASSSSGEYGYTFGSGTRLTVV.

The CDR3 coding sequence is TGTGCCAGTAGTAGAGGACAGCAAACCAACTATGGCTACACCTTC. Translation gives CASSRGQQTNYGYTF. The rearrangement joins TRBV19 to TRBJ1-2; D is possibly TRBD1 (6 bases). Germline assignment: CDR1 LNHDA and CDR2 SQIVND (reference sequence). The V gene lost 4 bases and the J gene lost 2 bases, with 14 bases spanning the gap. CDR3 length: 15 residues.